This paragraph covers one TCR beta chain sequence. The antigen it recognizes is unknown. Per-nucleotide qualities are absent, and no much larger clonotype sits a single base away. TCR cDNA was made using 5'RACE template switching, a step that added a universal primer site and unique molecular identifiers. cDNA synthesis was primed from both the TCR alpha and TCR beta constant segments. Library amplification involved two PCR steps, and the second step added sample barcodes and sequencing adapters. Sequencing of the libraries was done on either Illumina HiSeq 2500 (2x100 bp) or NovaSeq (2x150 bp). Per the source publication's procedure: MIGEC handled demultiplexing of reads and collapsing into UMI consensus sequences, while MiXCR performed V(D)J alignment. Using edgeR on replicate PBMC samples, clonotypes were called vaccine-responding if FDR was below 0.01 and the log2 fold change was above 5 up to day 15. CD4 or CD8 identity was assigned to each bulk clonotype according to whether the clonotype was present at higher abundance in the sequenced CD4 repertoire or the sequenced CD8 repertoire. TCRdb reprocessed the public reads (quality trimming at Q25 with fastp, clone calling with MiXCR) and kept in-frame beta chains. Rows are unified per CDR3 protein, each entry keeping the most common DNA and genes. V and J calls and clone size were set by TCRdb, not the authors. The sample has around 250,000 distinct CDR3 sequences on record, 6.9% of them singletons. About 0.9% of the sample goes to the ten largest clones.

In light of the paper, this sample's treatment or condition label describes: live attenuated yellow fever vaccine strain. A standard Ficoll-Paque protocol was used to isolate PBMCs from peripheral blood. Dynabeads CD4 and CD8 positive selection kits were used to isolate CD4 and CD8 T-cell fractions. RNA was extracted with TriZol from bulk PBMCs, CD4 and CD8 fractions, and dextramer-positive and dextramer-negative fractions. This entry is derived from a study of T cells after yellow fever vaccination (dated by TCRdb to between 2018 and 2021). Some background on the complete study: Libraries from fractions with low cell numbers were prepared with the SMART-Seq v4 Ultra Low Input RNA kit. Two healthy male donors, one aged 18 to 30 and one aged 30 to 39 years, were included in the cohort. Blood was collected at multiple timepoints before and after primary and secondary immunization, and bulk PBMC replicates and cell subsets were isolated. To follow T-cell clones before and after primary and booster YFV17D yellow fever vaccination, bulk TCR alpha and beta repertoires were sequenced over time. General findings and caveats noted by the study authors: After the booster, most clones that had expanded after primary vaccination were detected again (around 97% of CD4 and 70% to 90% of CD8), suggesting broad maintenance of memory. Because abundant contaminating clonotypes from the bulk population could be contained in FACS-sorted repertoires, computational filtering was required. Compared with the primary T-cell response, the secondary T-cell response was faster but weaker, reaching its peak on day 5 rather than on day 15. A small fraction of clonotypes showed up in both the CD4 and CD8 compartments, probably as a result of convergent recombination. Because only a couple of donors were included in the study, the extent to which the findings can be generalized is limited.

According to the germline V gene, CDR1 reads MNHNS and CDR2 reads SASEGT. Counted from cysteine to phenylalanine, this CDR3 has 13 amino acids. The entry retains the CDR3 DNA only, 39 bases that are in frame from base 1. V is pruned by 8 bases and J by 6 bases, leaving 7 bases of the junction without a gene match. The receptor was isolated from a man aged 25 to 45 who received the YFV17D yellow fever vaccine. This specimen consisted of CD4+ T cells sorted from PBMCs, obtained 15 days after the yellow fever booster vaccination. The chain is assembled from TRBV6-1 and TRBJ2-1, and TRBD2 matches 7 of the central bases. The sequenced DNA: TGTGCCAGCGGTCAGCCGGGGGGCAATGAGCAGTTCTTC. This codes for CASGQPGGNEQFF.